The rows below give T cell receptor beta chains drawn from one sample of a study of cytomegalovirus exposure and HLA in healthy donors. Sequencing used immunoSEQ multiplex PCR; TCRdb keeps in-frame clones, though not all of them. Of roughly 140,000 clones listed, approximately 84% are singletons. Material for sequencing was PBMCs. These receptors all come from a woman in her sixties in good health and CMV-seropositive. The conserved cysteine and the conserved F or W are not part of the CDR3 here.

CDR3 protein	CDR3 length	V gene	J gene
AWRRLRGWGYT	11	TRBV30	TRBJ1-2
ASSHGTSATGELF	13	TRBV7-6	TRBJ2-2
ASQDFKGGPAF	11	TRBV19	TRBJ1-1
ASSLAGLAFTDTQY	14	TRBV7-9	TRBJ2-3
ASSPGAF	7	TRBV23-1	TRBJ1-1
ASSWTSGGGTQY	12	TRBV7-2	TRBJ2-5
ASSPAGNHEQY	11	TRBV7-3	TRBJ2-7
ASSPGHLAGANVLT	14	TRBV2	TRBJ2-6
ASSLGDRVEKLF	12	TRBV5-1	TRBJ1-4
ASSQRAGVYEQY	12	TRBV4-1	TRBJ2-7
ASPFSGRNIQY	11	TRBV6-5	TRBJ2-4
ASSLDRTATNEKLF	14	TRBV5-1	TRBJ1-4
ASSSMTGGSQETQY	14	TRBV5-1	TRBJ2-5
ASSGAGGTTSSYNEQF	16	TRBV7-6	TRBJ2-1
ASSDRTGTYEQY	12	TRBV10-1	TRBJ2-7
ASSLSGRNQPQH	12	TRBV28	TRBJ1-5
ATRDRGSTDTQY	12	TRBV19	TRBJ2-3